The clone carrying this T cell receptor beta chain occurred a few times. A sample-barcoded 5' primer and a J-beta primer mix were used in a second PCR of roughly 7 to 12 cycles. TCRdb reanalysed the 5' RACE reads using MiXCR and keeps one entry per CDR3 protein. The repertoire holds approximately 800,000 distinct CDR3 sequences, with about 25% as singletons. The sample originates from a study of blood T cells in healthy people across ages. Trimming cost V 1 base and J 6 bases; bases outside gene matches: 7. Germline V gives CDR1 SGHAT, CDR2 FQNNGV. The CDR3 sequence is 15 residues long. A further study also used this sample, focusing on T cells of mothers and their children.

The TCR comes from a boy aged 5-17 years in good health. The chain uses TRBV11-2 and TRBJ1-2; TRBD1 matches at 8 bases. Sequencing input: blood. CDR3 DNA: TGTGCCAGCAGCTTAGTACGTGACAGGGGCCATGGCTACACCTTC. Protein sequence: CASSLVRDRGHGYTF.